A selection of T cell receptor beta chains follows, all from one sample in a study of OX40 agonist ivuxolimab in advanced cancers. Assay used: immunoSEQ multiplex PCR; TCRdb lists only in-frame clones, some missing. The sample has some 27,000 clones, more than 65% seen once. The input for sequencing was CD4+ or CD8+ T cells sorted from blood, taken in a trial of the OX40 agonist ivuxolimab. The origin of the receptors is an adult with an advanced solid tumor such as melanoma, head and neck, liver or kidney cancer. Each CDR3 is given with its conserved first and last residue. The D gene is left open where the match is weak. The listing skips clone size in some rows; elsewhere it reads once, few, many or a size class.

DNA,CDR3,D,size,V,J
TGTGCCAGCAGCCAAGACCGACAACTAACAGATACGCAGTATTTT,CASSQDRQLTDTQYF,-,-,TRBV4-2,TRBJ2-3
TGTGCCAGCAGCTTGGATACTACAGGGACCGGGGAGCTGTTTTTT,CASSLDTTGTGELFF,-,-,TRBV11-2,TRBJ2-2
TGTGCCAGTAGGGGGACAGGGATTTATGGCTACACCTTC,CASRGTGIYGYTF,TRBD1,-,TRBV19,TRBJ1-2
TGTGCCAGCAGCTTGGAAATAAATCAGCCCCAGCATTTT,CASSLEINQPQHF,-,-,TRBV7-6,TRBJ1-5
TGTGCCAGTAGTATGGGCCTGGCGGTAGAGCAGTTCTTC,CASSMGLAVEQFF,-,-,TRBV19,TRBJ2-1
TGTGCCAGCAGCTTACGAGAAGGGGCCACTGAAGCTTTCTTT,CASSLREGATEAFF,-,once,TRBV7-8,TRBJ1-1
TGTGCCAGCAGCTTGGACCCCGGGGAAGGAGTCACTGAAGCTTTCTTT,CASSLDPGEGVTEAFF,-,-,TRBV5-6,TRBJ1-1
TGTGCCAGCAGCCCCGGGACACTGGCCTATGGCTACACCTTC,CASSPGTLAYGYTF,-,once,TRBV7-2,TRBJ1-2
TGTGCCAGCAGCCGAAGAATTAGCAATCAGCCCCAGCATTTT,CASSRRISNQPQHF,-,-,TRBV5-6,TRBJ1-5
TGTGCCAGCAGTCGAACACCAGGAGGAGAGACCCAGTACTTC,CASSRTPGGETQYF,-,-,TRBV6-5,TRBJ2-5
TGTGCCAGCAGCCCGACGTTTAACTATGGCTACACCTTC,CASSPTFNYGYTF,-,-,TRBV7-6,TRBJ1-2
TGCGCCAGCAGTCAACCTAGGACAGGGTTGGTTGGAGAGACCCAGTACTTC,CASSQPRTGLVGETQYF,TRBD1,few,TRBV23-1,TRBJ2-5